This TCR beta chain stems from a study of T-cell memory formation after mild COVID-19. About the study: In these data, TCR clusters were largely donor specific.

Trimming cost V 3 bases and J 0 bases; bases outside gene matches: 3. Germline CDR1 PRHDT, CDR2 FYEKMQ (reference sequence). CDR3 length: 16 residues. As concerns this clonotype: Its specificity is not known.

Study results and limitations: For contracting clones, CD4+ ones sat mainly in CM and EM, CD8+ in EMRA. Contracting clones from day 15 to 85 showed balanced CD4/CD8; later expanders favored CD4+.

TCRdb recomputed calls from the 5' RACE reads with MiXCR, one row per CDR3 protein. The sample includes a few hundred thousand distinct CDR3 sequences, roughly 21% seen only once; the top ten take 9.5% to 15%. V gene TRBV13 combines with J gene TRBJ1-4; 8 bases match TRBD1. Source material: PBMCs or a T cell subset sorted from them (not recorded which). This receptor was identified in an adult woman who had mild COVID-19 (a few samples of this study predate the infection). Cell type and time point are not known. CDR3 residues: CASSLGQVSTNEKLFF. DNA of the CDR3: TGTGCCAGCAGCTTGGGACAGGTCTCAACTAATGAAAAACTGTTTTTT.